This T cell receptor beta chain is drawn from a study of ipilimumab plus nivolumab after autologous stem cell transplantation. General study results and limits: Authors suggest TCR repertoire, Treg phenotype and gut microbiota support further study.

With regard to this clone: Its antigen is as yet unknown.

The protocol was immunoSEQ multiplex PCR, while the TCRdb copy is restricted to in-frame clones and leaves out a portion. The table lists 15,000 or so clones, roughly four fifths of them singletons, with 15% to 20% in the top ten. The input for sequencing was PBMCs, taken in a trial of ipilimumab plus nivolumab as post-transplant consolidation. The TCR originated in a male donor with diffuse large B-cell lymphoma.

CDR3 coding DNA: TGTGCCAGCAGCTTAGAGGCAGATACGCAGTATTTT. It translates to CASSLEADTQYF. V usage is TRBV7-3 and J usage is TRBJ2-3; D uncertain. Germline V gene lookup returns CDR1 SGHTA and CDR2 FQGTGA. The CDR3 spans 12 residues. The V gene lost 2 bases and the J gene lost 4 bases, with 4 bases spanning the gap.